The rows below give T cell receptor beta chains drawn from one sample of a study of blood T cell repertoires in COVID-19. Clones were sequenced by immunoSEQ multiplex PCR, and TCRdb holds only the in-frame ones, with some missing. The sample records approximately 85,000 clones, around 89% being singletons. The sequenced material came from peripheral blood. Every receptor here comes from an elderly woman with active or convalescent COVID-19. Both conserved end residues are trimmed from each CDR3. The order of the fields is D gene, V gene, CDR3 protein. A D gene is named only where the DNA matches it firmly.

TRBD2 TRBV5-1 ASSLGAASGQETQY
. TRBV6-5 ASSFDRKSVYTEAF
TRBD1 TRBV11-2 ASSRDRSEAF
. TRBV9 ASGGSSDSYEQY
TRBD1 TRBV28 ASSFPTGTGHQPQH
. TRBV4-3 ASSQESAGVGSTGELF
. TRBV6-5 ATTGLNYDYT
TRBD1 TRBV28 ASWPTGSAGELF
. TRBV7-7 ASSAWTDPGELF
TRBD1 TRBV18 ASSHKTGVTEAF